Included here is one TCR beta chain sequence, with context. These data are taken from a study of blood T cell repertoires in COVID-19. CDR3 size: 16 residues. V was clipped by 3 bases and J by 4 bases; unmatched bases: 4. CDR1 is SGDLS and CDR2 is YYNGEE in the germline V gene. Per the original methods: Amplifying reference gene primers gave estimates of nucleated cell counts. Clones were sequenced by immunoSEQ multiplex PCR, and TCRdb holds only the in-frame ones, with some missing. That table furnishes V, J and clone size, whereas the DNA furnished D and trimming. The repertoire holds 200,000 to 300,000 clones, with 65% to 90% as singletons.

The chain recombines TRBV9 with TRBJ2-1; TRBD2 aligns across 13 bases. Sample: peripheral blood. This sequence originates from a young man with active or convalescent COVID-19. CDR3 bases: TGTGCCAGCAGCGCGGGACTAGCGGGGTATTACAATGAGCAGTTCTTC. Its protein product is CASSAGLAGYYNEQFF.